The 28 T cell receptor beta chains below come from one sample, sequenced in a study of prognosis after radiotherapy for stage I lung cancer. TCR beta CDR3 amplification from genomic DNA was performed by two-round multiplex PCR. Primers targeting each individual TRBV and TRBJ gene were applied in first-round PCR. A single record per CDR3 protein comes from TCRdb applying MiXCR to the multiplex PCR reads. Of some 13,000 distinct CDR3 sequences listed, roughly a third are singletons. The specimen comprised PBMCs, sampled before or after stereotactic body radiation therapy (not recorded which). The receptors come from a donor aged 50 or older with non-small cell lung cancer.

By frequency in the sample, this clonotype is medium-sized. The chain couples TRBV28 to TRBJ1-2, with a possible D match to TRBD1 (6 bases). The germline V gene encodes CDR1 MDHEN and CDR2 SYDVKM. The CDR3 extends over 12 amino acids. The V end was cut by 6 bases, the J end by 10 bases, with 15 bases between. The CDR3 sequence: CASSPDSTLYTF. The CDR3 DNA is TGTGCCAGCAGCCCGGACAGCACACTCTACACCTTC.

On this clonotype itself: An end of the junction differs from the germline gene, which may be a read error. The chain carries TRBV6-9 and TRBJ2-1, with 12 bases identical to TRBD2. The CDR3 covers 18 residues. Germline lookup yields CDR1 MNHGY and CDR2 SVAAGI. CDR3 residues: CASSYTSGGLIYYKEQFF. Written as DNA, the CDR3 is TGTGCCAGCAGTTATACTAGCGGGGGGCTGATTTATTACAAAGAGCAGTTCTTC.

There are many counts of this clonotype. V usage is TRBV2 and J usage is TRBJ1-2; tentatively, D is TRBD1 (5 bases). The CDR3 extends over 13 amino acids. V lost 6 bases and J lost 6, with 14 bases in between. Germline V gene lookup returns CDR1 SNHLY and CDR2 FYNNEI. The CDR3 loop is CASRGDSLDGYTF. For the CDR3, the DNA is TGTGCCAGCAGAGGAGACAGCCTCGATGGCTACACCTTC.

This clonotype is classed as medium-sized. This CDR3 is CSARNSLAVSYNEQFF. DNA for the CDR3: TGCAGTGCTAGAAATAGCCTAGCCGTCTCCTACAATGAGCAGTTCTTC. The chain joins TRBV20-1 to TRBJ2-1; a weak D match, TRBD2 (5 bases). Germline V gene data show CDR1 as DFQATT and CDR2 as SNEGSKA (reference sequence). The CDR3 consists of 16 residues. V dropped 2 bases and J dropped 0 bases, with 14 bases sitting between them.

DNA of the CDR3: TGTGCCAGCAGCCGGAAATCCTACAATGAGCAGTTCTTC. Translated, it gives CASSRKSYNEQFF. The chain recombines TRBV6-4 with TRBJ2-1; D unclear. The CDR3 contains 13 residues. Between the trimmed V and J ends, which lost 6 bases and 1 base, there was a span of 7 bases. Germline CDR1 reads MRHNA; CDR2 reads SNTAGT.

As concerns this clonotype: Germline is not matched at one junction end, which may reflect a read error. The rearrangement links TRBV6-1 to TRBJ2-7; possible D gene TRBD2, 6 bases. Germline V gene sequence: CDR1 MNHNS, CDR2 SASEGT. The length of the CDR3 is 17 residues. The CDR3 loop reads CASSEMYTGGLYDEQYF. The CDR3 DNA follows: TGTGCCAGCAGTGAAATGTACACCGGAGGGCTTTATGACGAACAGTACTTC.

The chain joins TRBV6-2 or TRBV6-3 to TRBJ2-3, with unresolved D. This CDR3 contains 17 residues. V was cut by 5 bases and J by 0 bases, with 18 bases left in between. Germline V gene lookup returns CDR1 MNHEY and CDR2 SVGEGT. This chain's CDR3 is CASSDDFDASSTDTQYF. CDR3 in DNA: TGTGCCAGCAGTGATGATTTTGATGCATCTAGCACAGATACGCAGTATTTT.

In this sample, this clonotype is medium-sized. CDR3 sequence reads: CASIGTANYGYTF. DNA for the CDR3: TGTGCCAGCATCGGGACAGCTAACTATGGCTACACCTTC. The V call is TRBV6-1, the J call TRBJ1-2; 7 nucleotides align to TRBD1. The ends lost 7 bases at V and 0 bases at J; junction bases unmatched: 2. Germline lookup yields CDR1 MNHNS and CDR2 SASEGT. This CDR3 is built from 13 residues.

In its sample, this clonotype was seen many times. V and J are TRBV28 and TRBJ2-7; 7 bases are a match to TRBD2. V lost 5 bases and J lost 1; bases outside the gene matches: 8. The CDR3 is 15 residues long. CDR1 is MDHEN and CDR2 is SYDVKM in the germline V gene. CDR3 coding DNA: TGTGCCAGCAGTGCCCCAGCGGGGCTATCCTACGAGCAGTACTTC. Residues: CASSAPAGLSYEQYF.

The chain is built from TRBV7-2 and TRBJ2-7; 9 bases match TRBD1. Losses at the gene ends were 3 bases for V and 1 base for J; bases not matched to a gene: 10. The CDR3 consists of 17 residues. Germline CDR1 and CDR2: SGHTA and FQGNSA. The CDR3 DNA sequence: TGTGCCAGCAGCTTTGAACTCGGGACAGGGAATTCCTACGAGCAGTACTTC. It codes for CASSFELGTGNSYEQYF.

This chain uses TRBV6-4 with TRBJ2-6; D unclear. CDR1 and CDR2 from the germline V gene are MRHNA and SNTAGT. The V end lost 6 bases, the J end lost 4 bases, and 13 bases lay between the germline ends. The CDR3 is made up of 15 amino acids. DNA for the CDR3: TGTGCCAGCAGACCCTCGTCCGACGGGGCCAACGTCCTGACTTTC. Its translation is CASRPSSDGANVLTF.

This clonotype came up once. V and J are TRBV20-1 and TRBJ2-3; 12 nucleotides align to TRBD2. Germline CDR1 reads DFQATT; CDR2 reads SNEGSKA (reference sequence). J was trimmed by 7 bases and V by 6 bases; bases with no gene match: 8. The CDR3 runs 14 residues. CDR3 residues: CSASSGGAGYTQYF. CDR3 DNA sequence: TGCAGTGCCTCTAGCGGGGGGGCGGGATATACGCAGTATTTT.

The chain carries TRBV11-3 and TRBJ2-5; 7 nucleotides match TRBD1. V was clipped by 1 base and J by 1 base; unmatched bases: 0. The CDR3 extends over 14 amino acids. In germline, CDR1 is SGHNT, CDR2 YENEEA. This CDR3 reads CASSLGDSQETQYF. CDR3 in DNA: TGTGCCAGCAGCTTAGGGGACAGCCAAGAGACCCAGTACTTC.

This clonotype was seen at least ten times. The chain uses TRBV7-2 and TRBJ2-7, with TRBD1 matching 10 bases. V lost 4 bases to trimming and J lost 6 bases; unmatched junction nucleotides: 6. CDR1 is SGHTA and CDR2 is FQGNSA in the germline V gene. This CDR3 is 14 amino acids long. The CDR3 loop reads CASSYRDRGREQYF. The CDR3 DNA reads TGTGCCAGCAGCTACCGGGACAGGGGTCGCGAGCAGTACTTC.

For this clonotype: The limits of the CDR3 on the DNA are not certain, so only TCRdb's listed CDR3 is given. The chain has TRBV19 and TRBJ1-1; the DNA was not compared with TRBD1, the D call given in the table. Germline V gene sequence: CDR1 LNHDA, CDR2 SQIVND (reference sequence). From its first to its last residue, the CDR3 has 13 amino acids. The CDR3 spells CASSWGGGAEDIF.

This clonotype was counted at least ten times. J is TRBJ1-5 and V is TRBV5-1; D might be TRBD1 (5 bases). The germline gives CDR1 SGHRS, CDR2 YFSETQ. There are 17 residues in the CDR3. V was cut by 2 bases and J by 1 base, with 16 bases left in between. The DNA for the CDR3 is TGCGCCAGCAGCTTTAATCCCCAGGGCGCCAGCAATCAGCCCCAGCATTTT. Its protein product is CASSFNPQGASNQPQHF.

The chain couples TRBV29-1 to TRBJ2-2; 12 positions match TRBD1. Germline V lookup: CDR1 SQVTM, CDR2 ANQGSEA. V shed 6 bases and J 0 bases; nucleotides not matched to a gene: 5. The CDR3 spans 16 residues. The CDR3 nucleotides read TGCAGCGTGTCCGGGACAGGGGGCTCGAACACCGGGGAGCTGTTTTTT. Translated, it gives CSVSGTGGSNTGELFF.

In its sample, this clonotype was seen a few times. A far larger clone is a single base away, which makes a read error likely. The rearrangement uses TRBV6-1 and TRBJ2-1, with D possibly TRBD2 on 6 matching bases. The CDR3 contains 15 residues. V lost 6 bases, J lost 8 bases, and 20 bases lay in between. Germline values: CDR1 MNHNS, CDR2 SASEGT. The CDR3 sequence is CASSPGTGGQDEQFF. In DNA form, the CDR3 reads TGTGCCAGCAGCCCGGGGACTGGCGGCCAGGATGAGCAGTTCTTC.

The chain has TRBV5-5 and TRBJ2-1; D perhaps matches TRBD1 (5 bases). This CDR3 has 13 amino acids. Trimming removed 7 bases at V and 6 bases at J, with 14 bases between. CDR1 is SGHKS and CDR2 is YYEKEE in the germline V gene (reference sequence). DNA for the CDR3: TGTGCCAGCGCCCAGGGATCGGGCAATGAGCAGTTCTTC. Translation: CASAQGSGNEQFF.

This clonotype is classed as medium-sized. V is TRBV28 and J is TRBJ2-7; a possible D gene is TRBD1 (6 bases). CDR1 MDHEN and CDR2 SYDVKM come from the germline V gene. Trimming cost V 6 bases and J 0 bases, with 18 bases left between them. The CDR3 totals 16 residues. The CDR3: CASRAPGAIYSYEQYF. The CDR3 DNA reads TGTGCCAGCAGGGCCCCAGGGGCAATCTACTCCTACGAGCAGTACTTC.

The chain links TRBV5-1 to TRBJ1-1; D is unresolved. V was trimmed by 0 bases and J by 7 bases, leaving 13 bases between them. This CDR3 contains 14 residues. Looked up from germline, CDR1 is SGHRS and CDR2 is YFSETQ. The CDR3 nucleotides read TGCGCCAGCAGCTTGGGCGGTGTGAACGATGAAGCTTTCTTT. Translated: CASSLGGVNDEAFF.

The rearrangement joins TRBV28 to TRBJ1-5; D is unresolved. Germline V lookup: CDR1 MDHEN, CDR2 SYDVKM. The V and J ends lost 7 bases and 3 bases respectively, with 10 bases between them. The CDR3 has 13 residues. CDR3 loop: CASTLESNQPQHF. The CDR3 DNA reads as TGTGCCAGCACTTTGGAGTCCAATCAGCCCCAGCATTTT.

This clonotype appeared many times. The chain couples TRBV4-1 to TRBJ2-3, with 9 bases identical to TRBD2. The CDR3 contains 15 residues. The V gene's germline CDR1 is MGHRA and CDR2 YSYEKL. After removal of 2 bases from V and 6 bases from J, the junction contained 6 bases not matched to a gene. CDR3 DNA sequence: TGCGCCAGCAGCCAATCCGCGGGGGGGCCGGATACGCAGTATTTT. Translated, it gives CASSQSAGGPDTQYF.

In its sample, this clonotype was seen many times. This chain uses TRBV11-1 with TRBJ2-5; TRBD1 might be the D (6 bases). This CDR3 is 14 amino acids long. With 5 bases removed from V and 7 bases from J, the gap between germline ends came to 17 bases. In germline, CDR1 is SGHAT, CDR2 FQDESV (reference sequence). The CDR3 region is CASSPYREPSTQYF. Here the CDR3 DNA reads TGTGCCAGCAGCCCGTACAGGGAACCTTCGACCCAGTACTTC.

The genes are TRBV19 and TRBJ2-7, with D hard to call. The V end lost 4 bases, the J end lost 2 bases, and 15 bases lay between the germline ends. Germline values: CDR1 LNHDA, CDR2 SQIVND (reference sequence). This CDR3 has 15 amino acids. The DNA for the CDR3 is TGTGCCAGTAGTAGGTCTAGAGATCCGACCTACGAGCAGTACTTC. It yields the protein CASSRSRDPTYEQYF.

In this sample, this clonotype is medium-sized. This chain joins TRBV28 and TRBJ1-6; possible D gene TRBD1, 5 bases. The CDR3 runs to 16 residues. V was pared by 6 bases and J by 3 bases, with 15 bases between. Looked up from germline, CDR1 is MDHEN and CDR2 is SYDVKM. The DNA of the CDR3 is TGTGCCAGCAGGGGAGCAGGGTCCAGCTATAATTCACCCCTCCACTTT. Protein product: CASRGAGSSYNSPLHF. Combining the CDR3 with reference TRBV28 and TRBJ1-6 gives the whole variable domain DVKVTQSSRYLVKRTGEKVFLECVQDMDHENMFWYRQDPGLGLRLIYFSYDVKMKEKGDIPEGYSVSREKKERFSLILESASTNQTSMYLCASRGAGSSYNSPLHFGNGTRLTVT.

This sequence joins TRBV5-1 and TRBJ2-2; D might be TRBD1 (6 bases). The V gene lost 4 bases and the J gene lost 8 bases, with 12 bases spanning the gap. Germline CDR1 SGHRS, CDR2 YFSETQ. This CDR3 comprises 13 residues. The CDR3 sequence is CASSIWTVGELFF. The CDR3 DNA follows: TGCGCCAGCAGCATCTGGACAGTAGGGGAGCTGTTTTTT.

The J gene is TRBJ2-1, the V gene TRBV19, with D hard to call. Germline V gene lookup returns CDR1 LNHDA and CDR2 SQIVND (reference sequence). V was pared by 8 bases and J by 4 bases, with 12 bases between. The CDR3 has 13 residues. The CDR3 sequence is CASGLVNYNEQFF. The CDR3 nucleotides read TGTGCCAGTGGTTTAGTTAATTACAATGAGCAGTTCTTC.